The clone carrying this TCR beta chain was counted once. As processed by the authors: Reference gene primers were amplified, and this amplification served to estimate nucleated cell counts. Sequencing used immunoSEQ multiplex PCR; TCRdb keeps in-frame clones, though not all of them. V and J calls and clone size come straight from that table; D and trimming were deduced from the DNA. The data contain approximately 94,000 clones, around 85% of them singletons. The sample comes from a study of blood T cell repertoires in COVID-19. Across the study: Acute and convalescent COVID-19 samples came from the United States, Italy and Spain. T cells, B-cell-depleted T cells, or PBMCs provided the cDNA or gDNA that served as material.

Germline V CDR1 and CDR2: SNHLY, FYNNEI. V shed 4 bases, J shed 7 bases, and the junction held 7 bases outside the gene matches. The CDR3 has 14 residues. The source is a man in his forties or fifties with active or convalescent COVID-19. This chain links TRBV2 with TRBJ2-1, with 7 bases aligning to TRBD2. Sequencing was carried out using peripheral blood. This CDR3 is CASSGRGRGNEQFF. As DNA, the CDR3 is TGTGCCAGCAGTGGGAGAGGGCGGGGGAATGAGCAGTTCTTC.